The present T cell receptor (beta chain) was sequenced within a study of blood T cell repertoires in COVID-19. Study details: Sites across the United States, Italy and Spain contributed samples from acute and convalescent COVID-19. The analysed material was cDNA or gDNA that came from T cells, B-cell-depleted T cells, or PBMCs.

The trim removed 5 bases at V and 10 bases at J, leaving 12 bases unmatched. The length of the CDR3 is 14 residues. Germline V CDR1 and CDR2: MDHEN, SYDVKM. In the original processing: The authors estimated nucleated cell counts from reference gene primer amplification. Some clones are missing from TCRdb's copy, which holds only in-frame ones; the method was immunoSEQ multiplex PCR. For V, J and clone size, that table is used; D and trimming come from the DNA. Counted here are approximately 100,000 clones, roughly 90% occurring once; the ten biggest clones make up about 18%. This TCR came from a human donor with acute or convalescent COVID-19. The donor label of this sample is uncertain. J is TRBJ2-7 and V is TRBV28; 9 bases align to TRBD1. The specimen sequenced was peripheral blood. Here the CDR3 reads CASSRPGQGLVQYF. For the CDR3, the DNA is TGTGCCAGCAGTCGCCCGGGACAGGGCCTTGTTCAGTACTTC.